This T cell receptor beta chain was recorded in a study of blood T cells in healthy people across ages. A second PCR of about 7 to 12 cycles used a sample-barcoded 5' primer and a J-beta primer mix. TCRdb ran MiXCR on the 5' RACE reads and lists one entry per CDR3 protein. The table includes about 620,000 distinct CDR3 sequences, under 65% detected once. This clonotype was counted only a few times. Sequencing used blood. The TCR comes from a woman aged 80 or over in good health.

In nucleotides, the CDR3 is TGTGCCAGCAGCTTAGGACAGGGGGCGCTCCCGGATGAAAAACTGTTTTTT. Translation: CASSLGQGALPDEKLFF. J is TRBJ1-4 and V is TRBV13; TRBD1 matches 9 bases. CDR1 is PRHDT and CDR2 is FYEKMQ in the germline V gene (reference sequence). The V segment lost 0 bases and the J segment 6 bases; nucleotides outside the gene matches: 8. The CDR3 length is 17 residues.